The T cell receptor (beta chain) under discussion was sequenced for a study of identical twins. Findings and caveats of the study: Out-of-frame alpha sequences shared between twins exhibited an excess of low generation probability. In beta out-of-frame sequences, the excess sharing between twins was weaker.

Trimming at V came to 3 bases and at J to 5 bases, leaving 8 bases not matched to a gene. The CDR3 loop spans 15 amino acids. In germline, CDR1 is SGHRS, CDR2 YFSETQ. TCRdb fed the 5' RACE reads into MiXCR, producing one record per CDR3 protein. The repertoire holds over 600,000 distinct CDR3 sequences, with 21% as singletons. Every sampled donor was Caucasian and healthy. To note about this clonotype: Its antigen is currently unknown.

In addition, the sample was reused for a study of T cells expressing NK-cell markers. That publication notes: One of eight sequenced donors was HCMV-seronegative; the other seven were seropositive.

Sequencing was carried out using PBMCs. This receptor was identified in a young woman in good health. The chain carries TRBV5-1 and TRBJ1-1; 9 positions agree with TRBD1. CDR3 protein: CASSSKGQGRTEAFF. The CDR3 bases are TGCGCCAGCAGCTCGAAGGGACAGGGAAGGACTGAAGCTTTCTTT.